The T cell receptor beta chain described here comes from a study of cytomegalovirus exposure and HLA in healthy donors. Primers included in the PCR were 60 Vbeta and 13 Jbeta primers. The method was immunoSEQ multiplex PCR; TCRdb's version includes in-frame clones alone and lacks a portion of them. The data show around 150,000 clones, approximately 80% seen once. The germline CDR1 and CDR2 sequences are LNHNV and YYDKDF (reference sequence). Unmatched junction bases numbered 13, after V lost 0 bases and J lost 1 base. The CDR3 totals 19 residues. The sequencing sample was made of PBMCs. This receptor was taken from a man younger than 45 in good health and CMV-seronegative. V gene TRBV15 combines with J gene TRBJ2-5, with 8 bases that match TRBD2. In nucleotides, the CDR3 is TGTGCCACCAGCAGAGAGATGGAATTGCGGGAGGACCCCCAAGAGACCCAGTACTTC. It encodes CATSREMELREDPQETQYF.